These T cell receptor beta chains were read from a single sample in a study of T-cell reconstitution after alpha-beta-depleted transplantation in children. MiXCR, run by TCRdb on the PCR reads, gives a single entry per CDR3 protein. This sample yields about 980,000 distinct CDR3 sequences, of which about 29% are seen a single time; around 30% belongs to the top ten. This specimen consisted of PBMCs, mostly from graft donor cells, obtained 360 days after TCRalphabeta/CD19-depleted stem cell transplant. The receptor set was obtained from a boy in the first two years of life who had a stem cell transplant for SCID, so the T cells may come from the graft donor. Each CDR3 is given with its conserved first and last residue. The listing skips clone size in some rows; elsewhere it reads once, few, many or a size class.

J	size	V	CDR3
TRBJ2-3	few	TRBV5-1	CASSLKGATDTQYF
TRBJ1-1	few	TRBV29-1	CSADRNTEAFF
TRBJ2-5	NA	TRBV5-1	CASSLGFQGGQETQYF
TRBJ1-2	few	TRBV19	CASSLSRGPYGYTF
TRBJ2-3	NA	TRBV4-1	CASSLGTSDTDTQYF
TRBJ1-2	many	TRBV6-1	CASSRDSNYGYTF
TRBJ2-3	few	TRBV6-1	CASSRANAGTDTQYF
TRBJ2-7	NA	TRBV29-1	CSVVKSDRGPYEQYF
TRBJ2-1	few	TRBV19	CASSIGGGGLYNEQFF
TRBJ2-7	NA	TRBV6-1	CASSVPGQRFKEQYF
TRBJ2-7	few	TRBV5-1	CASTWGHEQYF
TRBJ2-1	NA	TRBV3-1	CASSQRDRYSYNEQFF
TRBJ2-1	NA	TRBV7-9	CASSLLPPNEQFF
TRBJ1-2	few	TRBV28	CASSFGSNYGYTF
TRBJ2-5	NA	TRBV27	CASRLQYF
TRBJ1-4	NA	TRBV4-1	CASSHSQGVDEKLFF
TRBJ2-1	few	TRBV6-1	CASSDGAGSYNEQFF
TRBJ2-7	many	TRBV5-1	CASSPGPSAYEQYF
TRBJ2-2	few	TRBV9	CASSLMSGDGGELFF
TRBJ2-3	few	TRBV10-3	CASALQVSTDTQYF
TRBJ2-3	few	TRBV20-1	CSARTGSDTQYF
TRBJ1-5	few	TRBV12-3/TRBV12-4	CASSDPTGRNQPQHF
TRBJ2-5	NA	TRBV29-1	CSAEGGIQETQYF
TRBJ2-1	NA	TRBV5-6	CASSWTGGPNNEQFF
TRBJ2-7	few	TRBV10-3	CAIRPDRVSSYEQYF
TRBJ2-5	NA	TRBV7-9	CASSPKDRAQYF
TRBJ2-5	NA	TRBV24-1	CATSDLETAQETQYF
TRBJ2-1	NA	TRBV12-3/TRBV12-4	CASSRQGRGNEQFF
TRBJ2-3	NA	TRBV29-1	CSVVVGEGTQYF
TRBJ2-5	few	TRBV9	CASSVEAIQETQYF
TRBJ1-3	NA	TRBV29-1	CSAVGGPRNTIYF
TRBJ2-3	NA	TRBV12-3/TRBV12-4	CASSLASEGWADTQYF
TRBJ1-5	NA	TRBV19	CASSIASWGNQPQHF
TRBJ2-2	few	TRBV5-1	CASSPGQGATGELFF
TRBJ1-1	NA	TRBV7-9	CASSHTQGRTEAFF
TRBJ2-7	NA	TRBV24-1	CATAGTGKDEQYF
TRBJ2-6	NA	TRBV4-3	CASSPRVSSGANVLTF
TRBJ1-1	NA	TRBV12-3/TRBV12-4	CASTRGVDTEAFF
TRBJ2-5	NA	TRBV10-2	CASSGAATATRETQYF
TRBJ1-3	once	TRBV6-2/TRBV6-3	CASHASGNTIYF
TRBJ2-1	NA	TRBV20-1	CSARDLGFVGTGAYNEQFF
TRBJ2-7	NA	TRBV6-2/TRBV6-3	CASSHKPSRDTPYEQYF
TRBJ2-2	few	TRBV11-2	CASSLDRGYAGELFF
TRBJ2-7	NA	TRBV3-1	CASSQAGLRGNEQYF
TRBJ1-2	NA	TRBV7-9	CASSLGWAVNYGYTF
TRBJ1-5	NA	TRBV29-1	CSAARGANQPQHF
TRBJ1-1	NA	TRBV20-1	CSARHREAFF
TRBJ2-5	few	TRBV11-2	CASSYYRSVETQYF
TRBJ2-7	NA	TRBV27	CASSLSLGVDEQYF
TRBJ2-2	NA	TRBV3-1	CASSRTSGTGELFF
TRBJ2-3	NA	TRBV28	CATWALGVTDTQYF
TRBJ2-1	few	TRBV9	CASSVGSPYNEQFF
TRBJ2-7	NA	TRBV12-3/TRBV12-4	CASQGATGTGEQYF
TRBJ1-1	NA	TRBV7-9	CASSLAGTGEKAFF